These T cell receptor beta chains were read from a single sample in a study of breast tumors, draining lymph nodes, adjacent tissues. A single record per CDR3 protein comes from TCRdb applying MiXCR to the multiplex PCR reads. The table includes about 100,000 distinct CDR3 sequences, 20% to 25% detected once. The sequenced material came from axillary lymph node tissue. All receptors derive from a female donor with breast cancer. Some clones in this sample may be carry-over from other donors' samples. Each CDR3 is given with its conserved first and last residue. The D gene is left open where the match is weak. Expanded clones are given a class, and other clones once, few, many or no size at all.

V	D	size	J	DNA	CDR3
TRBV4-2	-	many	TRBJ1-2	TGTGCCAGCAGCCAAGACGGGGAAACTTACCTCGAGAACTATGGCTACACCTTC	CASSQDGETYLENYGYTF
TRBV2	TRBD1	many	TRBJ2-7	TGTGCCAGCAGTGAAAGCAAAACAGGAAGGGACAGGGGAAGTAGTTGTGACGAGCAGTACTTC	CASSESKTGRDRGSSCDEQYF
TRBV20-1	TRBD1	many	TRBJ1-2	TGCAGTGCTACCATGGGACAGGGTGGGTATGGCTACACCTTC	CSATMGQGGYGYTF
TRBV5-1	TRBD2	-	TRBJ2-7	TGCGCCAGCAGCTTGGCGCTAGCGGGGAGCTCCTACGAGCAGTACTTC	CASSLALAGSSYEQYF
TRBV7-9	-	many	TRBJ2-7	TGTGCCAGCAGCCCAGGGAGTACCTACGAGCAGTACTTC	CASSPGSTYEQYF
TRBV2	-	once	TRBJ1-1	TGTGCCAGCAGCCCCAGGGTGACCACTGAAGCTTTCTTT	CASSPRVTTEAFF
TRBV20-1	TRBD2	many	TRBJ2-7	TGCAGTGCAACTGCGACTAGCGGGGCCTACGAGCAGTACTTC	CSATATSGAYEQYF
TRBV4-1	TRBD1	many	TRBJ2-1	TGCGCCAGCAGCCAAAGGGGGCCCAATGAGCAGTTCTTC	CASSQRGPNEQFF
TRBV13	TRBD1	-	TRBJ2-2	TGTGCCAGCAGCTTAAGGGGGCAAACCGGGGAGCTGTTTTTT	CASSLRGQTGELFF
TRBV5-6	-	many	TRBJ2-3	TGTGCCAGCAGCTTCCCCTGGATAACTAGCACAGATACGCAGTATTTT	CASSFPWITSTDTQYF
TRBV9	TRBD2	many	TRBJ2-5	TGTGCCAGCAGCGTGAGCGGGGGTCAAGAGACCCAGTACTTC	CASSVSGGQETQYF
TRBV7-6	TRBD2	many	TRBJ2-1	TGTGCCAGCAGCTTAGCGGTATTTGGACTAGCGCCCAATGAGCAGTTCTTC	CASSLAVFGLAPNEQFF
TRBV18	TRBD2	-	TRBJ2-7	TGTGCCAGCTCACCCAGCGGGGAGATAGGGGTCGAGCAGTACTTC	CASSPSGEIGVEQYF